The subject of this entry is one T cell receptor (beta chain). Its antigen is as yet unknown. At one end the junction does not follow the germline gene, possibly because of a read error. The data were obtained in a study of T cell responses to AZD1222 COVID-19 vaccine. Study-wide background: Timing groups of about 4 and about 12 weeks for second doses were pooled.

Germline loops: CDR1 MNHEY, CDR2 SVGAGI. This CDR3 spans 13 amino acids. Profiled with immunoSEQ multiplex PCR; TCRdb holds only in-frame clones, not every one. The sample has 150,000 to 200,000 clones, approximately 90% seen once. Study outcomes and limitations: After two AZD1222 doses, spike-specific TCR breadth and depth rose versus day 0.

Sequenced material: peripheral blood, taken on day 0 of AZD1222 vaccination. The sequence was obtained from an adult in good health. This chain links TRBV6-5 with TRBJ2-7; D not resolved. Here the CDR3 reads CASNYMQVDEQYF. The CDR3 DNA reads as TGTGCCAGCAATTACATGCAGGTGGACGAGCAGTACTTC.